This T cell receptor beta chain emerged from a study of graft-versus-host responses after intestinal transplantation. Study summary: Every one of the recipients received anti-thymocyte globulin induction and afterwards took tacrolimus and steroids for approximately three years. Broader study findings: Allograft graft-versus-host to host-versus-graft clonal ratios ran high in patients with graft-donor T cell macrochimerism. Detected in recipient marrow were GvH clones, some of which were first observed in ileum or blood.

In regard to this clone: The target antigen is unknown.

Assay used: immunoSEQ multiplex PCR; TCRdb lists only in-frame clones, some missing. In the table there are some 90,000 clones, roughly 92% of which are singletons. This TCR derives from a human donor who was the organ donor for an intestinal transplant. The sample here was unstimulated CD8+ T cells sorted from spleen or lymph node cells, taken before transplant.

The CDR3 sequence: CASSLDRMNTEAFF. In DNA, the CDR3 is TGTGCCAGCAGCTTAGACAGGATGAACACTGAAGCTTTCTTT. The chain uses TRBV13 and TRBJ1-1, with D possibly TRBD1 on 5 matching bases. This CDR3 has 14 residues. Trimming removed 1 base from V and 0 bases from J, with 6 bases in between. Germline V gene data show CDR1 as PRHDT and CDR2 as FYEKMQ (reference sequence).